Listed below are T cell receptor beta chains from one sample, sequenced in a study of blood T cells in healthy people across ages. MiXCR, run by TCRdb on the 5' RACE reads, gives a single entry per CDR3 protein. The data hold about 1.6 million distinct CDR3 sequences, with roughly 32% observed a single time. Sequencing was carried out using blood. The receptors stem from a woman aged 30 to 39 in good health. Both conserved end residues are part of each CDR3. The D gene is left open where the match is weak. Clone size, where shown, is once, few, many, or a class for clones that have expanded.

j_call | clone_size | d_call | v_call | cdr3_aa | cdr3_nt
TRBJ2-2 | - | TRBD1 | TRBV7-2 | CASSPRDRFSGELFF | TGTGCCAGCAGCCCCCGGGACAGATTTAGCGGGGAGCTGTTTTTT
TRBJ2-5 | - | - | TRBV7-2 | CSNSSGLPSETQYF | TGTTCCAACAGCTCCGGACTACCCTCGGAGACCCAGTACTTC
TRBJ2-3 | - | - | TRBV7-9 | CASISESGIGTDTQYF | TGTGCCAGCATTTCCGAGAGCGGCATAGGGACAGATACGCAGTATTTT
TRBJ1-2 | - | - | TRBV6-6 | CASIKSGGTRDGYTF | TGTGCCAGCATTAAATCGGGGGGGACACGCGATGGCTACACCTTC
TRBJ1-2 | - | TRBD1 | TRBV20-1 | CSARDVLGTENGYTF | TGCAGTGCTAGAGATGTCCTCGGGACAGAGAATGGCTACACCTTC
TRBJ2-5 | - | - | TRBV12-3/TRBV12-4 | CASSLGQVVETQYF | TGTGCCAGCAGTTTAGGACAGGTGGTGGAGACCCAGTACTTC
TRBJ1-1 | few | - | TRBV29-1 | CSVGPNQGLTEAFF | TGCAGCGTGGGTCCGAACCAAGGATTGACTGAAGCTTTCTTT
TRBJ2-3 | - | - | TRBV20-1 | CSVLFTDTQYF | TGCAGTGTCTTGTTCACAGATACGCAGTATTTT
TRBJ1-1 | many | - | TRBV12-3/TRBV12-4 | CASRPPPGSAEAFF | TGTGCCAGCAGGCCTCCCCCGGGGTCCGCTGAAGCTTTCTTT
TRBJ1-2 | - | - | TRBV30 | CAWSRGTLNYGYTF | TGTGCCTGGAGTCGGGGAACACTCAACTATGGCTACACCTTC
TRBJ2-1 | - | - | TRBV30 | CAWSVKAYNEQFF | TGTGCCTGGAGTGTAAAGGCCTACAATGAGCAGTTCTTC
TRBJ1-1 | few | TRBD1 | TRBV5-1 | CASSTQGGLNTEAFF | TGCGCCAGCAGCACTCAAGGGGGCCTGAACACTGAAGCTTTCTTT
TRBJ1-2 | - | TRBD1 | TRBV18 | CASSPTGQDLHYGYTF | TGTGCCAGCTCACCTACGGGACAGGACCTCCACTATGGCTACACCTTC
TRBJ2-6 | - | - | TRBV5-5 | CASSPGPLINSGANILTF | TGTGCCAGCAGCCCAGGCCCACTCATAAACTCTGGGGCCAACATCCTGACTTTC
TRBJ2-7 | - | - | TRBV28 | CASSLVPKAYEQYF | TGTGCCAGCAGTTTGGTTCCGAAGGCCTACGAGCAGTACTTC
TRBJ2-3 | - | - | TRBV9 | CASSIHGGVGTDTQYF | TGTGCCAGCAGCATACACGGTGGGGTGGGAACAGATACGCAGTATTTT
TRBJ1-6 | - | - | TRBV14 | CASSQEDSPLHF | TGTGCCAGCAGCCAAGAGGATTCACCCCTCCACTTT
TRBJ2-3 | few | TRBD2 | TRBV11-2 | CASSSQPSGRGTDTQYF | TGTGCCAGCAGTTCTCAGCCTAGCGGGAGGGGCACAGATACGCAGTATTTT
TRBJ2-1 | - | TRBD2 | TRBV6-1 | CASSSGTSGSWSYNEQFF | TGTGCCAGCAGCTCCGGGACTAGCGGGAGTTGGTCCTACAATGAGCAGTTCTTC
TRBJ2-1 | - | - | TRBV27 | CASSLDTDEDEQFF | TGTGCCAGCAGTTTAGACACAGATGAAGATGAGCAGTTCTTC
TRBJ2-1 | once | TRBD2 | TRBV7-2 | CASSLGLAGALYNEQFF | TGTGCCAGCAGCTTAGGACTAGCGGGAGCCCTGTACAACGAGCAGTTCTTC
TRBJ1-1 | few | - | TRBV29-1 | CSASGTEAFF | TGCAGCGCCTCGGGGACTGAAGCTTTCTTT
TRBJ2-1 | many | - | TRBV20-1 | CSARDPSRGNEQFF | TGCAGTGCTAGAGATCCTTCGCGGGGCAATGAGCAGTTCTTC
TRBJ2-7 | few | TRBD1 | TRBV7-6 | CASSLETGTGTNGQYF | TGTGCCAGCAGCCTAGAGACCGGGACAGGGACGAACGGGCAGTACTTC
TRBJ2-3 | - | TRBD1 | TRBV9 | CASSVGRGQVDTQYF | TGTGCCAGCAGCGTAGGAAGGGGGCAGGTAGATACGCAGTATTTT
TRBJ2-7 | - | - | TRBV2 | CASSAWAERPYGQYF | TGTGCCAGCAGTGCTTGGGCCGAGAGACCCTACGGGCAGTACTTC
TRBJ2-7 | - | - | TRBV7-2 | CASSFRTVYEQYF | TGTGCCAGCAGCTTTAGGACAGTCTACGAGCAGTACTTC
TRBJ2-7 | many | - | TRBV9 | CASSVAGASYEQYF | TGTGCCAGCAGCGTAGCGGGGGCCTCCTACGAGCAGTACTTC
TRBJ2-5 | once | - | TRBV30 | CAWSVPSQKTQYF | TGTGCCTGGAGTGTCCCCAGCCAAAAGACCCAGTACTTC
TRBJ2-1 | once | TRBD2 | TRBV20-1 | CSAPPGTSGNNEQFF | TGCAGTGCTCCTCCCGGGACTAGCGGGAACAATGAGCAGTTCTTC
TRBJ1-4 | - | TRBD1 | TRBV5-1 | CTSSSRTPDRGSEKLFF | TGCACCAGCAGCTCTAGAACACCGGACAGGGGAAGTGAAAAACTGTTTTTT
TRBJ2-1 | few | TRBD1 | TRBV6-2/TRBV6-3 | CTSSSGTAFSYNEQFF | TGTACCAGCAGTTCCGGGACAGCCTTCTCCTACAATGAGCAGTTCTTC
TRBJ2-2 | - | TRBD2 | TRBV12-3/TRBV12-4 | CASSGLAGGQYVDTGELFF | TGTGCCAGCAGTGGACTAGCGGGGGGGCAATACGTCGACACCGGGGAGCTGTTTTTT
TRBJ2-3 | - | TRBD2 | TRBV7-9 | CASSLFRLAGSTDTQYF | TGTGCCAGCAGCTTATTCAGGCTAGCGGGTAGCACAGATACGCAGTATTTT
TRBJ2-5 | few | TRBD2 | TRBV3-1 | CASSAPGTSGETQYF | TGTGCCAGCAGCGCCCCTGGGACTAGCGGAGAGACCCAGTACTTC
TRBJ2-1 | - | - | TRBV29-1 | CSVEVGEIKIYYNEQFF | TGCAGCGTTGAGGTGGGGGAGATAAAAATATACTACAATGAGCAGTTCTTC
TRBJ2-7 | few | TRBD1 | TRBV3-1 | CASSRRGQGTYEQYF | TGTGCCAGCAGCCGCCGCGGACAGGGGACCTACGAGCAGTACTTC
TRBJ1-2 | - | TRBD1 | TRBV20-1 | CSASDPGQGTYGYTF | TGCAGTGCCTCAGACCCGGGACAGGGGACCTATGGCTACACCTTC
TRBJ1-4 | - | - | TRBV6-5 | CASSYDLPGTQNEKLFF | TGTGCCAGCAGTTACGACCTTCCCGGGACCCAGAATGAAAAACTGTTTTTT
TRBJ1-4 | - | - | TRBV4-1 | CASSLIGTLGEKLFF | TGCGCCAGCAGCCTCATCGGGACGTTGGGGGAAAAACTGTTTTTT
TRBJ2-1 | few | - | TRBV5-1 | CASSLLGVSSYNEQFF | TGCGCCAGCAGCTTGTTAGGGGTGAGCTCCTACAATGAGCAGTTCTTC
TRBJ2-5 | - | - | TRBV10-2 | CASRDSGWETQYF | TGCGCCAGCAGGGACTCAGGGTGGGAGACCCAGTACTTC
TRBJ2-1 | few | - | TRBV9 | CASSVGGRAHNEQFF | TGTGCCAGCAGCGTAGGTGGACGAGCGCACAATGAGCAGTTCTTC
TRBJ1-2 | few | - | TRBV29-1 | CSVGRGSEGYTF | TGCAGCGTTGGGAGGGGCTCGGAAGGCTACACCTTC
TRBJ2-5 | few | - | TRBV5-1 | CASSLWGSGGETQYF | TGCGCCAGCAGCTTATGGGGGAGCGGTGGGGAGACCCAGTACTTC
TRBJ1-4 | - | TRBD1 | TRBV5-1 | CASSGLGTGDGQEKLFF | TGCGCCAGCAGCGGTTTGGGAACAGGGGACGGTCAAGAAAAACTGTTTTTT
TRBJ2-3 | few | TRBD2 | TRBV5-1 | CASSLRGLAGPDTQYF | TGCGCCAGCAGCTTGAGGGGACTAGCGGGTCCAGATACGCAGTATTTT
TRBJ2-5 | few | - | TRBV27 | CASSSTAGWETQYF | TGTGCCAGCAGTTCGACGGCGGGGTGGGAGACCCAGTACTTC
TRBJ1-5 | few | TRBD1 | TRBV4-1 | CASSPGTGGRFNQPQHF | TGCGCCAGCAGCCCCGGGACAGGGGGGAGGTTCAATCAGCCCCAGCATTTT
TRBJ2-5 | - | - | TRBV24-1 | CATSDGGIKETQYF | TGTGCCACCAGTGATGGGGGGATCAAAGAGACCCAGTACTTC
TRBJ1-1 | once | - | TRBV25-1 | CASTLGRDTEAFF | TGTGCCAGTACCCTCGGGAGGGACACTGAAGCTTTCTTT
TRBJ1-1 | - | - | TRBV15 | CATTKAPARGAFF | TGTGCCACCACCAAGGCCCCGGCCCGGGGAGCTTTCTTT
TRBJ2-2 | - | - | TRBV10-2 | CASRGAIDTGELFF | TGCGCCAGCAGGGGGGCCATAGACACCGGGGAGCTGTTTTTT
TRBJ1-2 | few | TRBD1 | TRBV6-1 | CASSEVGQGYGYTF | TGTGCCAGCAGTGAAGTGGGACAGGGGTATGGCTACACCTTC
TRBJ2-3 | many | TRBD2 | TRBV29-1 | CSVDTSGATDTQYF | TGCAGCGTGGACACTAGCGGGGCCACAGATACGCAGTATTTT
TRBJ1-5 | - | TRBD1 | TRBV20-1 | CSARVTGKGNQPQHF | TGCAGTGCTAGAGTGACAGGGAAGGGCAATCAGCCCCAGCATTTT
TRBJ2-5 | many | - | TRBV20-1 | CSARDGESLEGTQYF | TGCAGTGCTAGAGATGGCGAATCCCTTGAGGGGACCCAGTACTTC
TRBJ2-7 | - | - | TRBV7-6 | CASSLSEGWGLDYEQYF | TGTGCCAGCAGCTTATCGGAGGGGTGGGGCTTGGACTACGAGCAGTACTTC
TRBJ2-7 | - | - | TRBV18 | CASSPPGPTHEQYF | TGTGCCAGCTCACCACCGGGCCCCACCCACGAGCAGTACTTC